The present TCR beta chain was sequenced within a study of T cells in Graves' hyperthyroidism and ophthalmopathy. Newly diagnosed patients aged 18 to 65 had hyperthyroidism of under 2 months' duration. Extraction of PBMCs used 8 to 10 ml of fresh peripheral blood. TCR beta CDR3 sequences were amplified from RNA transcripts. HTBI primers drove first-round RT-PCR of the TCR CDR3. TCRdb re-called the multiplex PCR reads with MiXCR, one entry per CDR3 protein. In the table there are a few hundred thousand distinct CDR3 sequences, approximately 14% of which are singletons. Trimming removed 9 bases at V and 2 bases at J, with 17 bases between. The germline gives CDR1 LNHDA, CDR2 SQIVND (reference sequence). The length of the CDR3 is 15 residues.

This rearrangement joins TRBV19 to TRBJ1-5; no firm D call. The material sequenced was blood. This receptor was obtained from a woman under 30 with Graves' hyperthyroidism. CDR3 protein: CASSSTWFGNQPQHF. CDR3 in DNA: TGTGCCAGCAGTTCCACGTGGTTTGGCAATCAGCCCCAGCATTTT.